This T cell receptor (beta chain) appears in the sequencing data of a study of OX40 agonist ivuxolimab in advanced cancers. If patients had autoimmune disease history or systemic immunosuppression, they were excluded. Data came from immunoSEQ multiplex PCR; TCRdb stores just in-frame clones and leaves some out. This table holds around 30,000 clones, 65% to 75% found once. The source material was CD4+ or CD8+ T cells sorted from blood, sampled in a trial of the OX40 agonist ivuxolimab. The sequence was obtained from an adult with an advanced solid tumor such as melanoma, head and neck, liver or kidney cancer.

The CDR3 DNA sequence: TGTGCCAGCAGCCCCCGGACAGGGGGCGTCTACAATGAGCAGTTCTTC. Protein sequence: CASSPRTGGVYNEQFF. The chain links TRBV7-3 to TRBJ2-1; 11 nucleotides match TRBD1. The trim removed 5 bases at V and 3 bases at J, leaving 6 bases unmatched. The CDR3 is 16 residues long. The germline CDR1 and CDR2 sequences are SGHTA and FQGTGA.